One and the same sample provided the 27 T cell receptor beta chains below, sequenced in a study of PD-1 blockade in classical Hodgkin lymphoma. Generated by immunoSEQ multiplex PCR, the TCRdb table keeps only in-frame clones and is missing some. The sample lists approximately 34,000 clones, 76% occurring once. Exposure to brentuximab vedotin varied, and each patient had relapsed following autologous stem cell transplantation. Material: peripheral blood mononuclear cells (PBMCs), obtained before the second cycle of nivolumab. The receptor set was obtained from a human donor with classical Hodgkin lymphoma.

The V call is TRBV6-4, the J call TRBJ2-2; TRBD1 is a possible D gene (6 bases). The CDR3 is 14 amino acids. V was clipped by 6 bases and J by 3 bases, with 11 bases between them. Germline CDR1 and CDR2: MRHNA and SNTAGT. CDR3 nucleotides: TGTGCCAGCAGACAGGGTGGGGACACCGGGGAGCTGTTTTTT. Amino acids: CASRQGGDTGELFF.

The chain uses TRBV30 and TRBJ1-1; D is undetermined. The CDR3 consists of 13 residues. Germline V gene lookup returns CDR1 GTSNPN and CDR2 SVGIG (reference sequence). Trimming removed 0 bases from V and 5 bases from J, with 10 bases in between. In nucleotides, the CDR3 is TGTGCCTGGAGTGTAACGGGTGGAACTGAAGCTTTCTTT. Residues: CAWSVTGGTEAFF.

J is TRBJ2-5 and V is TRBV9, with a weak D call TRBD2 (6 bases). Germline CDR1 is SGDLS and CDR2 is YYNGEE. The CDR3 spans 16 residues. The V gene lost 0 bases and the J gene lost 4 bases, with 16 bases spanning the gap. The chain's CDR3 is CASSVAPQRRGETQYF. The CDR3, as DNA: TGTGCCAGCAGCGTAGCCCCTCAGAGGAGGGGAGAGACCCAGTACTTC.

In DNA form, the CDR3 reads TGTGCCAGCAGCCTAGGGGGAGGACAGGGGGCTGAAGCTTTCTTT. Its protein product is CASSLGGGQGAEAFF. The rearrangement joins TRBV11-3 to TRBJ1-1, with TRBD1 matching over 10 bases. This CDR3 has 15 amino acids. Trimming removed 5 bases from V and 6 bases from J; junction bases left unmatched: 9. Germline CDR1 and CDR2: SGHNT and YENEEA.

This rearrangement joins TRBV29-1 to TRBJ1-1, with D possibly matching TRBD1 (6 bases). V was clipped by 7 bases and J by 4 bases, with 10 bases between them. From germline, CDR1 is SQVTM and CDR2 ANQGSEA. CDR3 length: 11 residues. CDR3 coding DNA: TGCAGCGCCCACAGGGTCACTGAAGCTTTCTTT. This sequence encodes CSAHRVTEAFF.

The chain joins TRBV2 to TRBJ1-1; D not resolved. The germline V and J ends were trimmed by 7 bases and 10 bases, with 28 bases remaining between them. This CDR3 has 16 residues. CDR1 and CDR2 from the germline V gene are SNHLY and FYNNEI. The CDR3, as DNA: TGTGCCAGCACCCCCTGGGGTACAGCGACCCCAAAGGGAGCTTTCTTT. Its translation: CASTPWGTATPKGAFF.

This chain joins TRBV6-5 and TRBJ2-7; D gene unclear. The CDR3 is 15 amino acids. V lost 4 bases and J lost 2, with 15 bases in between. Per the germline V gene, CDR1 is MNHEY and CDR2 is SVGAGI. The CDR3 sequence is CASSSVRFEAYEQYF. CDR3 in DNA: TGTGCCAGCAGTTCCGTACGGTTCGAGGCCTACGAGCAGTACTTC.

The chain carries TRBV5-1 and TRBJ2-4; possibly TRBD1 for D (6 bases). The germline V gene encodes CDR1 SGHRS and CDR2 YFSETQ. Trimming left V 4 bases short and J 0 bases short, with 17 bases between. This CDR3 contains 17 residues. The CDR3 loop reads CASSLLDSALAKNIQYF. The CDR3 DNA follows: TGCGCCAGCAGCCTCCTGGACAGCGCCCTAGCCAAAAACATTCAGTACTTC.

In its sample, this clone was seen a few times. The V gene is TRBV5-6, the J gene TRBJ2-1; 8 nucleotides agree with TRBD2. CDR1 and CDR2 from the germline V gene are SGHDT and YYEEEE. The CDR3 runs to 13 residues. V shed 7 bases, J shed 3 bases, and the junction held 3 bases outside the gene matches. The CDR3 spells CASRGGNYNEQFF. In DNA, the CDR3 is TGTGCCAGCCGCGGGGGGAACTACAATGAGCAGTTCTTC.

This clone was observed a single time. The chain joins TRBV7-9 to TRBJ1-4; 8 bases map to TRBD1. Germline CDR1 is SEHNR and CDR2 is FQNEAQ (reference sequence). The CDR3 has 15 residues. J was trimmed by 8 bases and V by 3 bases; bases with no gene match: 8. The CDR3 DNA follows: TGTGCCAGCAGCTTGCAGGGGGCAAACGGGGAAAAACTGTTTTTT. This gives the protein CASSLQGANGEKLFF.

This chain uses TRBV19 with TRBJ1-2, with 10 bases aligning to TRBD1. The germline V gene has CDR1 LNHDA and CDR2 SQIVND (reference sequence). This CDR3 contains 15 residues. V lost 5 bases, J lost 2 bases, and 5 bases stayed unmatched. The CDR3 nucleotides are TGTGCCAGTAGTTCTAAGGACAGGGGGAACTATGGCTACACCTTC. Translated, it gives CASSSKDRGNYGYTF.

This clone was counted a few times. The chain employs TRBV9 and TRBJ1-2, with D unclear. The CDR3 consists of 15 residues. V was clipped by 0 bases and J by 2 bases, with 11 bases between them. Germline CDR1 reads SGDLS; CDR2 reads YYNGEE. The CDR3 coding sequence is TGTGCCAGCAGCGTAGCTACGGTTTCGAACTATGGCTACACCTTC. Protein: CASSVATVSNYGYTF.

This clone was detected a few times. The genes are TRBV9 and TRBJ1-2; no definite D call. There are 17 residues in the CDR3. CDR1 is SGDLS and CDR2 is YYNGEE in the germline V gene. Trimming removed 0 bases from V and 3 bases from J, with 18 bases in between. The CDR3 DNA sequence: TGTGCCAGCAGCGTAGGCAGCGCTGCCGTCCCTCACTATGGCTACACCTTC. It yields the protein CASSVGSAAVPHYGYTF.

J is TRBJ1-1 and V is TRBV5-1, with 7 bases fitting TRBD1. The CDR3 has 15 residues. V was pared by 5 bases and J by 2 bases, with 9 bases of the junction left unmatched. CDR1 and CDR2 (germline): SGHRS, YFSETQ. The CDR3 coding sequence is TGCGCCAGCAGAGGGACAGTTGAAATTAACACTGAAGCTTTCTTT. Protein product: CASRGTVEINTEAFF.

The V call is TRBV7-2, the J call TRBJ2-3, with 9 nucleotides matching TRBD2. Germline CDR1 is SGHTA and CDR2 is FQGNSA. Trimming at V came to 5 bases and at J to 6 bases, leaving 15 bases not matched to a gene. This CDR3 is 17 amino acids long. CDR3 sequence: CASSNGEGGGASDTQYF. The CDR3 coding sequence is TGTGCCAGCAGCAATGGGGAAGGCGGGGGGGCTTCGGATACGCAGTATTTT.

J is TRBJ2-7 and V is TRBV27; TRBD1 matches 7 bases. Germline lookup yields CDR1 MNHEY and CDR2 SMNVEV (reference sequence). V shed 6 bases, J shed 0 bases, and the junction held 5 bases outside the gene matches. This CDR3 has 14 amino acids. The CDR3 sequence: CASRIDRVSYEQYF. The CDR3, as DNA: TGTGCCAGCAGGATAGACAGGGTCTCCTACGAGCAGTACTTC.

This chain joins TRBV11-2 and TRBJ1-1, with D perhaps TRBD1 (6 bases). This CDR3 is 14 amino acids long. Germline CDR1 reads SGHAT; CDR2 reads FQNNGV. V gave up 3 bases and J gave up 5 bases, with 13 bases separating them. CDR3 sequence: CASSFHAGATEAFF. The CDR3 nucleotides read TGTGCCAGCAGCTTTCATGCGGGGGCGACTGAAGCTTTCTTT.

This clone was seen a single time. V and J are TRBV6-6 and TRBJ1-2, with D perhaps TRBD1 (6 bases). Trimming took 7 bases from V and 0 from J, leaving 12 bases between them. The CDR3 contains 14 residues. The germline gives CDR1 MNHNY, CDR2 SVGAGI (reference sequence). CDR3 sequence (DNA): TGTGCCAGCACCCGGGGGGCGGCTAACTATGGCTACACCTTC. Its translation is CASTRGAANYGYTF.

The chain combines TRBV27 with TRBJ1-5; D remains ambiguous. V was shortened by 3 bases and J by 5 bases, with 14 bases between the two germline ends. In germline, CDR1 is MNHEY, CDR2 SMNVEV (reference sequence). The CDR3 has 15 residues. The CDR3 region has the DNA TGTGCCAGCAGTTTGAACAGCCCCCGCCATCAGCCCCAGCATTTT. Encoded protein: CASSLNSPRHQPQHF.

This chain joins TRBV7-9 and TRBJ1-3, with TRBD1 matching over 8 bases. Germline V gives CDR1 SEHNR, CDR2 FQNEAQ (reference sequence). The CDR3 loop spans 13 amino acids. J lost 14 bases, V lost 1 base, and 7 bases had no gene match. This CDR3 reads CASSLGIQGAVYF. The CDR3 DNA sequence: TGTGCCAGCAGCTTAGGAATCCAGGGGGCCGTATATTTT.

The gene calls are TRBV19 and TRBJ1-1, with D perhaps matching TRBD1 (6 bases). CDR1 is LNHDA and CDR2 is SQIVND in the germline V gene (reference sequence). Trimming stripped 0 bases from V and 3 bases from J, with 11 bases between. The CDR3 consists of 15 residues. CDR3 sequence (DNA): TGTGCCAGTAGTATAGATCCGGGGGGGCACACTGAAGCTTTCTTT. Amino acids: CASSIDPGGHTEAFF.

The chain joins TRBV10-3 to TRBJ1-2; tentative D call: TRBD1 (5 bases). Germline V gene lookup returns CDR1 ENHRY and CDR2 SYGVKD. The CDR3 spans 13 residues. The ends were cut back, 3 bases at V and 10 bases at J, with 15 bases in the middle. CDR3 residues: CAISDPQGRNYTF. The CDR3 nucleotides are TGTGCCATCAGTGACCCCCAGGGTAGGAACTACACCTTC.

The CDR3 nucleotides are TGTGCCAGCAGACCCGACACTGGCGGGGGGAGTTATTATGAGCAGTTCTTC. Amino acids: CASRPDTGGGSYYEQFF. This chain connects TRBV2 to TRBJ2-1, with TRBD2 matching 8 bases. The germline CDR1 and CDR2 sequences are SNHLY and FYNNEI. The CDR3 runs 17 residues. Trimming removed 6 bases from V and 8 bases from J; junction bases left unmatched: 18.

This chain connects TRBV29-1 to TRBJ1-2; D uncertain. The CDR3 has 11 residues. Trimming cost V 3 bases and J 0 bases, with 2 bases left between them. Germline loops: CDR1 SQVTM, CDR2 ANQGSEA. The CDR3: CSVETNYGYTF. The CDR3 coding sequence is TGCAGCGTTGAGACTAACTATGGCTACACCTTC.

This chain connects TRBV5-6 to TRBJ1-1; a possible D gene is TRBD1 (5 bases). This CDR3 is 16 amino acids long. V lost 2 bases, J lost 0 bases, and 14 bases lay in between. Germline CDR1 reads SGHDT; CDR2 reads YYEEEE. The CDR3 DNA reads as TGTGCCAGCAGCTTAATCCGGGGACTGGTGAACACTGAAGCTTTCTTT. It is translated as CASSLIRGLVNTEAFF.

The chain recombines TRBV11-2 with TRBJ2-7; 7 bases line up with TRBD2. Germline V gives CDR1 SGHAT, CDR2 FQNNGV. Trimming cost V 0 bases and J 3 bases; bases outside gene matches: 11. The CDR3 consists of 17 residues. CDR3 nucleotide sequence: TGTGCCAGCAGCTTAGATCCCCTGGGGGGGTACGACTACGAGCAGTACTTC. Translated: CASSLDPLGGYDYEQYF.

The DNA of the CDR3 is TGTGCCAGCAGCTTAGATTTGAGGTCCACCGGCGAGCAGTACTTC. Protein: CASSLDLRSTGEQYF. The rearrangement joins TRBV11-2 to TRBJ2-7; no firm D call. This CDR3 is built from 15 residues. Germline lookup yields CDR1 SGHAT and CDR2 FQNNGV. The germline V and J ends were trimmed by 0 bases and 6 bases, with 15 bases remaining between them.